This T cell receptor (beta chain) was retrieved from a study of identical twins. The V gene's germline CDR1 is MNHNS and CDR2 SASEGT. Between the trimmed V and J ends, which lost 4 bases and 3 bases, there was a span of 14 bases. There are 15 residues in the CDR3. The study, taken as a whole, reports: Twins' surplus sharing was weaker for beta out-of-frame sequences. Insertion counts were lower in abundant cord blood beta clonotypes, a trend that memory repertoires did not show. The authors noted that invariant MAIT and iNKT cells could partly confound zero-insertion analyses.

cDNA carried unique molecular identifiers, and a universal primer site was added by template switching. From the 5' RACE reads, TCRdb called clonotypes with MiXCR, one entry per CDR3 protein. The sample consists of hundreds of thousands of distinct CDR3 sequences, roughly an eighth of them appearing once. This clonotype was seen a few times. What it binds is unknown. These data are also associated with another study on yellow fever vaccine responses in identical twins.

The sequence was collected from a woman younger than 35 in good health. The chain has TRBV6-1 and TRBJ2-3; D may match TRBD1 or TRBD2 (6 bases each). Sequencing input: PBMCs. The CDR3 DNA reads TGTGCCAGCAGTGTTACGGGGGCCAGAACAGATACGCAGTATTTT. Translation: CASSVTGARTDTQYF.